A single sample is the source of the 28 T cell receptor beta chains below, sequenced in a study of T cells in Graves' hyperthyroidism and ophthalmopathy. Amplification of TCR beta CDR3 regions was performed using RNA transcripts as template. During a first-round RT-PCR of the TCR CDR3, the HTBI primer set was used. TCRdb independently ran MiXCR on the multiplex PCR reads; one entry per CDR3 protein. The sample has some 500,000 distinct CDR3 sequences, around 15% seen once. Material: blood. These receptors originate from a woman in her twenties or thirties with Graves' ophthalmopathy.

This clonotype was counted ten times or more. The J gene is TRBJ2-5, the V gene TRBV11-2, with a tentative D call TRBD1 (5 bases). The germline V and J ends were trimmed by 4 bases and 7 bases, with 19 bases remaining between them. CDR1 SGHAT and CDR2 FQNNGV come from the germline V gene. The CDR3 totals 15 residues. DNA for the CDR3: TGTGCCAGCAGCTCACTCCGGTGGGGCGGCGGGACCCAGTACTTC. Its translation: CASSSLRWGGGTQYF.

The CDR3 spells CASGRQGNVNEQYF. DNA of the CDR3: TGTGCCAGCGGAAGACAGGGGAATGTCAATGAGCAGTACTTC. The gene calls are TRBV7-2 and TRBJ2-1, with 8 nucleotides matching TRBD1. With the DNA end fitting TRBJ2-7 better, the J assignment may be wrong. Per the germline V gene, CDR1 is SGHTA and CDR2 is FQGNSA. This CDR3 contains 14 residues.

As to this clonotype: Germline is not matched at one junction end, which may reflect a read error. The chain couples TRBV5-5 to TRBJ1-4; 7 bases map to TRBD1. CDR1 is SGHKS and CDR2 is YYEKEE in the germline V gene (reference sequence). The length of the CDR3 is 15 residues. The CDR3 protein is CASSTTGFSNEKLFF. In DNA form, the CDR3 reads TGCGCCAGCAGCACGACAGGGTTTTCTAATGAAAAACTGTTTTTT.

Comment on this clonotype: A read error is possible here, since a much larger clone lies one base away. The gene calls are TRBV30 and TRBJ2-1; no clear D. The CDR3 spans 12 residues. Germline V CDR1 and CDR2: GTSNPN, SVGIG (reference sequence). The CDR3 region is CAWSVGYNEQLF. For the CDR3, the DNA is TGTGCCTGGAGTGTGGGATACAATGAGCAGCTCTTC.

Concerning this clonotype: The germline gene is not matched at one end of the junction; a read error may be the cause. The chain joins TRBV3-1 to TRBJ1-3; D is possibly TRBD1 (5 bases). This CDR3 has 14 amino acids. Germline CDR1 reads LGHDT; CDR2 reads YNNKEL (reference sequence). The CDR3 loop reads CTSSWGDSGNTIYF. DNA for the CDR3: TGTACCAGCAGCTGGGGGGACTCTGGAAACACCATATATTTT.

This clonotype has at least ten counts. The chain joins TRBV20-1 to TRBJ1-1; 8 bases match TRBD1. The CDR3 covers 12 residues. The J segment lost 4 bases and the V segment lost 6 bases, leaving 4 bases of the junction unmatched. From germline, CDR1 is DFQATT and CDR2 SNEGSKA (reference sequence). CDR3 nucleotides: TGCAGTGCCGGACAGGGAGGCACTGAAGCTTTCTTT. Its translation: CSAGQGGTEAFF.

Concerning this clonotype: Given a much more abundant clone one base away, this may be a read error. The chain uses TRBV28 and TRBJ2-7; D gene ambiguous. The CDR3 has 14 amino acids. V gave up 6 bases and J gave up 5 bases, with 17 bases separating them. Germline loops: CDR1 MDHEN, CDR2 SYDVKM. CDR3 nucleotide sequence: TGTGCCAGCAGCCGGACGGGTATCCTGGACGAGCAGTACTTC. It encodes CASSRTGILDEQYF. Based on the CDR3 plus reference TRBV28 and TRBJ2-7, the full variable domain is DVKVTQSSRYLVKRTGEKVFLECVQDMDHENMFWYRQDPGLGLRLIYFSYDVKMKEKGDIPEGYSVSREKKERFSLILESASTNQTSMYLCASSRTGILDEQYFGPGTRLTVT.

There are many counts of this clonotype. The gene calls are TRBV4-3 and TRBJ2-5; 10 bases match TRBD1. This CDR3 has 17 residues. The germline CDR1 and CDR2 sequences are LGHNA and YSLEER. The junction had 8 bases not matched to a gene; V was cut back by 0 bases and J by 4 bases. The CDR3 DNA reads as TGCGCCAGCAGCCAAGATGCGGGACAGGGGTTTCCAGAGACCCAGTACTTC. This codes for CASSQDAGQGFPETQYF.

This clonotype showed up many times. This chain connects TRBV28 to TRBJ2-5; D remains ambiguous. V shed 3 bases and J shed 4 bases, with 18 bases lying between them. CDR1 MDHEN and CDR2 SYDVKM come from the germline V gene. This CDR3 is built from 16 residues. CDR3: CASSFGSTQLRETQYF. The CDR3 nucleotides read TGTGCCAGCAGTTTCGGATCTACGCAACTGAGAGAGACCCAGTACTTC.

The CDR3 sequence: CASSGAAYEQYF. CDR3 bases: TGTGCCAGCAGTGGGGCCGCCTACGAGCAGTACTTC. The V call is TRBV6-1, the J call TRBJ2-7; D not resolved. V was pared by 4 bases and J by 2 bases, with 6 bases between. This CDR3 is 12 amino acids long. CDR1 and CDR2 from the germline V gene are MNHNS and SASEGT.

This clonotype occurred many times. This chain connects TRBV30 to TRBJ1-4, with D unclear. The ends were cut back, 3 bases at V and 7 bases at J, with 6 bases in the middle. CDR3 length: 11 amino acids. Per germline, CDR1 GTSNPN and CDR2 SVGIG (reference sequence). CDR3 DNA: TGTGCCTGGAGACGGGGTGAAAAACTGTTTTTT. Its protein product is CAWRRGEKLFF. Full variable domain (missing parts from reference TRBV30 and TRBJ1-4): SQTIHQWPATLVQPVGSPLSLECTVEGTSNPNLYWYRQAAGRGLQLLFYSVGIGQISSEVPQNLSASRPQDRQFILSSKKLLLSDSGFYLCAWRRGEKLFFGSGTQLSVL.

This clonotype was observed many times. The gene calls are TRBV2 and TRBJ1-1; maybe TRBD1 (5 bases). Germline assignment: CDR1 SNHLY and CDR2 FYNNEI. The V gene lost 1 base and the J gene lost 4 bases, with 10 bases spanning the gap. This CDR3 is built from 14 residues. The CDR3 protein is CASSEVRAGTEAFF. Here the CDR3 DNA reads TGTGCCAGCAGTGAAGTCAGGGCGGGCACTGAAGCTTTCTTT. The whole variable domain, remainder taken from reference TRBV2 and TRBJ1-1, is EPEVTQTPSHQVTQMGQEVILRCVPISNHLYFYWYRQILGQKVEFLVSFYNNEISEKSEIFDDQFSVERPDGSNFTLKIRSTKLEDSAMYFCASSEVRAGTEAFFGQGTRLTVV.

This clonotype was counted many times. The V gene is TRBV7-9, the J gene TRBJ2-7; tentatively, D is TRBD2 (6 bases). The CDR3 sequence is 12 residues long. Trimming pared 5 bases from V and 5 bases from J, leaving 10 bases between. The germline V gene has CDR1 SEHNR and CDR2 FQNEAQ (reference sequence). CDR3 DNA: TGTGCCAGCAGCGCTCGGAGGGACGAGCAGTACTTC. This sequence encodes CASSARRDEQYF.

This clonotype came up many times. CDR3 loop: CASSWTGYTEAFF. The CDR3 coding sequence is TGTGCCAGCAGTTGGACAGGATACACTGAAGCTTTCTTT. J is TRBJ1-1 and V is TRBV28; TRBD1 matches 7 bases. The CDR3 is 13 amino acids. V shed 4 bases, J shed 3 bases, and the junction held 2 bases outside the gene matches. The V gene's germline CDR1 is MDHEN and CDR2 SYDVKM.

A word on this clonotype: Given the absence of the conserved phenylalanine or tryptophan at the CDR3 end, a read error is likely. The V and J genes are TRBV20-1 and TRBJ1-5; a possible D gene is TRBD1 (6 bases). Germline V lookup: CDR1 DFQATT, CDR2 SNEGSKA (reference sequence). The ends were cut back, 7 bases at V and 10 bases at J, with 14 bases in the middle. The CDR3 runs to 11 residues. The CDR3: CSVEDRTPQHL. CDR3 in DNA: TGCAGTGTTGAAGACAGGACTCCCCAGCATCTT.

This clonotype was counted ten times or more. CDR3 sequence reads: CASKREGSYEQYF. The DNA of the CDR3 is TGTGCCAGCAAGCGGGAGGGCTCCTACGAGCAGTACTTC. The chain has TRBV28 and TRBJ2-7, with 10 bases fitting TRBD2. V lost 7 bases and J lost 0; bases outside the gene matches: 0. The CDR3 contains 13 residues. Germline CDR1 MDHEN, CDR2 SYDVKM.

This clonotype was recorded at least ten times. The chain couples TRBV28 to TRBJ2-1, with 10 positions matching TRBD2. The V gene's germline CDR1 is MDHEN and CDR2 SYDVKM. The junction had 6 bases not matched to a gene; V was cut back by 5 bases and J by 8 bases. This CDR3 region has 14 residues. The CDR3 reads CASSAPGTSDEQFF. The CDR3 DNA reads TGTGCCAGCAGTGCGCCCGGGACTAGCGATGAGCAGTTCTTC.

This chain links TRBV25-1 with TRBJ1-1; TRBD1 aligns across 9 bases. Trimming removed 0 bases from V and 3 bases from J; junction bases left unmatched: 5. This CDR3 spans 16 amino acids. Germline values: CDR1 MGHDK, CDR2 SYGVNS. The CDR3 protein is CASSEYMTGGHTEAFF. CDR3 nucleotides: TGTGCCAGCAGTGAATACATGACAGGGGGGCACACTGAAGCTTTCTTT. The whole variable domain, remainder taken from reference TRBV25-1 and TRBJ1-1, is EADIYQTPRYLVIGTGKKITLECSQTMGHDKMYWYQQDPGMELHLIHYSYGVNSTEKGDLSSESTVSRIRTEHFPLTLESARPSHTSQYLCASSEYMTGGHTEAFFGQGTRLTVV.

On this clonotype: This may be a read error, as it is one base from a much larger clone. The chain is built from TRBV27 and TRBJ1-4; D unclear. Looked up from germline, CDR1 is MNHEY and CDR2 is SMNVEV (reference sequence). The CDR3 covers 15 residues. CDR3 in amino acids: CASSSSNAYNEKLLF. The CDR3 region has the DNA TGTGCCAGCAGTTCCTCTAATGCATATAATGAAAAACTGCTTTTT. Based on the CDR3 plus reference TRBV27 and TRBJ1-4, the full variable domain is EAQVTQNPRYLITVTGKKLTVTCSQNMNHEYMSWYRQDPGLGLRQIYYSMNVEVTDKGDVPEGYKVSRKEKRNFPLILESPSPNQTSLYFCASSSSNAYNEKLLFGSGTQLSVL.

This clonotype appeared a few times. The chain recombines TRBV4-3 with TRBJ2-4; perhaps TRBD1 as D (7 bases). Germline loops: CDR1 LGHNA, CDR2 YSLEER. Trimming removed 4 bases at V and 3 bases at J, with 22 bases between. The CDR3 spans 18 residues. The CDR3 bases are TGCGCCAGCAGCCGCACCCGAGGGCAGGGGGACTTCAAAAACATTCAGTACTTC. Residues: CASSRTRGQGDFKNIQYF.

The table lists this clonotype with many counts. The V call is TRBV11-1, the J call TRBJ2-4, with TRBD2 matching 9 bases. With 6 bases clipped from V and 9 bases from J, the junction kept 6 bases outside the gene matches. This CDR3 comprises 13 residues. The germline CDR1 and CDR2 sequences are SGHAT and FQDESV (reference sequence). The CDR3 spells CASRRAGGTIQYF. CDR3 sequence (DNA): TGTGCCAGCAGGAGAGCGGGAGGTACCATTCAGTACTTC.

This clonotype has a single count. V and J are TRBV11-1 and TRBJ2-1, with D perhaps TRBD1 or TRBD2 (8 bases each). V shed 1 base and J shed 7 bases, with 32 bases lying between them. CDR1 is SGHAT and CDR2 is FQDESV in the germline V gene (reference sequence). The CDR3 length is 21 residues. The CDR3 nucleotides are TGTGCCAGCAGCTTAGATGTGCGACAGGGGAAGTTAGCGGGGAAGGGGAATGAGCAGTTCTTC. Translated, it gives CASSLDVRQGKLAGKGNEQFF.

The CDR3, as DNA: TGTGCCACTTCCGGGACACTCTATGGCTACACCTTC. It translates to CATSGTLYGYTF. V gene TRBV12-3 or TRBV12-4 combines with J gene TRBJ1-2; D possibly corresponds to TRBD1 (6 bases). Between the trimmed V and J ends, which lost 10 bases and 4 bases, there was a span of 13 bases. CDR3 length: 12 amino acids.

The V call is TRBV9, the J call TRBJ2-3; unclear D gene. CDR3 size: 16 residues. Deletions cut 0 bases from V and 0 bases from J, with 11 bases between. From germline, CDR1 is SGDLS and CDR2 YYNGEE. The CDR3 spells CASSVGVGLSTDTQYF. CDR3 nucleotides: TGTGCCAGCAGCGTAGGGGTGGGTTTGAGCACAGATACGCAGTATTTT.

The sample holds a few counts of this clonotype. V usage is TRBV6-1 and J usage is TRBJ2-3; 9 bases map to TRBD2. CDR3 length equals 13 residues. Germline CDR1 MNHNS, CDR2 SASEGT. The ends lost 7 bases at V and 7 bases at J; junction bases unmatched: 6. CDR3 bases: TGTGCCAGCATGGGCGGGAGGGCGAATACGCAGTATTTT. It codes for CASMGGRANTQYF.

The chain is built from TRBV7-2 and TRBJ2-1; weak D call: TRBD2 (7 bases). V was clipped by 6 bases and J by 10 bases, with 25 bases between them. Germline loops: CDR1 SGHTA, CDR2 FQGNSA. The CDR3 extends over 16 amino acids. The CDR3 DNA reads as TGTGCCAGCAGTCAAGGGGGGGGCCTGGCAGGAAGGGAGCAGTTCTTC. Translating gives CASSQGGGLAGREQFF.

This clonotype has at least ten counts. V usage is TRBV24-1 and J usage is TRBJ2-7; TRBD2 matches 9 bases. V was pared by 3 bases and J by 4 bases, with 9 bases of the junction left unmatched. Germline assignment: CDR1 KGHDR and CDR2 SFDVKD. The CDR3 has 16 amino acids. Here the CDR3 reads CATSDPVAGAGYEQYF. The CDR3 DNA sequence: TGTGCCACCAGTGATCCGGTAGCGGGAGCCGGGTACGAGCAGTACTTC.

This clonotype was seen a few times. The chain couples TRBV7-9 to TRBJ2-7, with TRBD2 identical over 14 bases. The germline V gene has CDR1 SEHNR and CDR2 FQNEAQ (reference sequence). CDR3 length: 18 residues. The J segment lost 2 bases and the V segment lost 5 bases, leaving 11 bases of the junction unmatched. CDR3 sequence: CASSLGTSGSSFAYEQYF. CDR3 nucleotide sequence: TGTGCCAGCAGCCTAGGGACTAGCGGGAGCTCTTTTGCCTACGAGCAGTACTTC.